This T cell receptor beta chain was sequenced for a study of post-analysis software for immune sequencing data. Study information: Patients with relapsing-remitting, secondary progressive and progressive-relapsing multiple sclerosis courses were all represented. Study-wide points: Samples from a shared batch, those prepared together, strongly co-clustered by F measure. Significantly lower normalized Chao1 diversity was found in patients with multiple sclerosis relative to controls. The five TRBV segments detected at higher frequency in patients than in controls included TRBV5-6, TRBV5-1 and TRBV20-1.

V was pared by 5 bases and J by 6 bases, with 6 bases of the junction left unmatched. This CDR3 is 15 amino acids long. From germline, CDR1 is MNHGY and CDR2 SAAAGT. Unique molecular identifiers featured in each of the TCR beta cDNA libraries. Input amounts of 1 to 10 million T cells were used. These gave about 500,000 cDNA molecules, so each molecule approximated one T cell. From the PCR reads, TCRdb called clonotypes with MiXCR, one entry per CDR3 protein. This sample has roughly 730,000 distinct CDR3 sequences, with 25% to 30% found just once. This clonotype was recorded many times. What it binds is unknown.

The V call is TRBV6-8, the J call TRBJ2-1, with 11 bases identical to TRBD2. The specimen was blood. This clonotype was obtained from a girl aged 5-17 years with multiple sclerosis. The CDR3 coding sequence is TGTGCCAGCAGTCCACTAGCGGGAGTGGGCAATGAGCAGTTCTTC. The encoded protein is CASSPLAGVGNEQFF.